The 5 T cell receptor beta chains reported below all come from one sample, sequenced in a study of chronic HIV infection and antiretroviral therapy. TCRdb itself ran the 5' RACE reads through MiXCR, one entry per CDR3 protein. The sample has tens of thousands of distinct CDR3 sequences, 7.5% to 10% seen once. Material for sequencing was peripheral blood. All receptors come from an adult who had HIV and had not received antiretroviral therapy, or was an uninfected healthy control (not recorded which).

The genes are TRBV6-6 and TRBJ1-5; 8 bases align to TRBD1. The CDR3 has 17 residues. Germline CDR1 MNHNY, CDR2 SVGAGI (reference sequence). V was pared by 5 bases and J by 0 bases, with 9 bases of the junction left unmatched. In nucleotides, the CDR3 is TGTGCCAGCAGTACGGACAGGGAGGGGTATAGCAATCAGCCCCAGCATTTT. Translating gives CASSTDREGYSNQPQHF.

The chain couples TRBV5-6 to TRBJ1-1; no clear D gene. Per the germline V gene, CDR1 is SGHDT and CDR2 is YYEEEE. This CDR3 region has 14 residues. V lost 0 bases, J lost 0 bases, and 6 bases lay in between. CDR3 nucleotides: TGTGCCAGCAGCTTGGACAGACTGAACACTGAAGCTTTCTTT. It yields the protein CASSLDRLNTEAFF.

This clonotype occurred many times. The rearrangement links TRBV10-3 to TRBJ2-1; D remains unclear. Germline V gene data show CDR1 as ENHRY and CDR2 as SYGVKD. This CDR3 region has 13 residues. V lost 6 bases to trimming and J lost 2 bases, with 8 bases between them. CDR3: CAISGWAYNEQFF. DNA for the CDR3: TGTGCCATCAGCGGGTGGGCCTACAATGAGCAGTTCTTC.

This sequence joins TRBV2 and TRBJ1-1; 7 nucleotides agree with TRBD1. Germline V CDR1 and CDR2: SNHLY, FYNNEI. V dropped 6 bases and J dropped 1; count of bases not matched to a gene: 5. CDR3 size: 14 residues. CDR3: CASRDRIRNTEAFF. Written as DNA, the CDR3 is TGTGCCAGCAGGGACAGGATCCGGAACACTGAAGCTTTCTTT.

This sequence joins TRBV6-2 or TRBV6-3 and TRBJ2-1, with TRBD2 identical over 11 bases. The CDR3 length is 13 residues. V shed 7 bases and J 8 bases; nucleotides not matched to a gene: 4. From germline, CDR1 is MNHEY and CDR2 SVGEGT. The CDR3 loop reads CASTLAGGHEQFF. For the CDR3, the DNA is TGTGCCAGCACTTTAGCGGGGGGGCATGAGCAGTTCTTC.